This TCR beta chain appears in the sequencing data of a study of blood T cells in healthy people across ages. A second PCR, run for roughly 7 to 11 cycles, used a sample-barcoded 5' primer plus a J-beta primer mix. Each cDNA molecule was tagged by a template-switch adaptor with 12 random nucleotides. TCRdb recomputed calls from the 5' RACE reads with MiXCR, one row per CDR3 protein. The table shows 600,000 to 800,000 distinct CDR3 sequences, with about 50% occurring only once. Germline CDR1 reads SGHTA; CDR2 reads FQGTGA. The CDR3 covers 14 residues. The sample was blood. J is TRBJ2-1 and V is TRBV7-3; tentatively, D is TRBD1 (7 bases). TRBJ2-7 explains the end of the DNA better; the J call may be wrong. The sequence derives from a woman of 80 years or more in good health. The chain's CDR3 is CASSETGTYNEQYF. The CDR3 nucleotides read TGTGCCAGCAGCGAGACAGGGACTTACAATGAGCAGTACTTC.